This T cell receptor beta chain stems from a study of Graves' ophthalmopathy and Graves' hyperthyroidism. General study findings and limits: Ophthalmopathy progression was predicted with under 71% sensitivity and around 78% specificity.

V shed 4 bases and J shed 6 bases, with 19 bases lying between them. Germline CDR1 is DFQATT and CDR2 is SNEGSKA (reference sequence). The CDR3 spans 15 residues. TCR beta CDR3 regions were amplified from RNA transcripts. After a first-round RT-PCR with HTBI primers, a second-round multiplex PCR was run. MiXCR, applied by TCRdb to the multiplex PCR reads, yields one record per CDR3 protein. The sample consists of under 350,000 distinct CDR3 sequences, 17% of them appearing once. This clonotype showed up many times. Its target is not known. This chain uses TRBV20-1 with TRBJ1-5; D may be TRBD1 (6 bases). This receptor was obtained from an adult man with Graves' ophthalmopathy. The specimen sequenced was peripheral blood. The CDR3 reads CSATGQGGGAQPQHF. The DNA of the CDR3 is TGCAGTGCTACGGGTCAGGGAGGGGGGGCTCAGCCCCAGCATTTT.